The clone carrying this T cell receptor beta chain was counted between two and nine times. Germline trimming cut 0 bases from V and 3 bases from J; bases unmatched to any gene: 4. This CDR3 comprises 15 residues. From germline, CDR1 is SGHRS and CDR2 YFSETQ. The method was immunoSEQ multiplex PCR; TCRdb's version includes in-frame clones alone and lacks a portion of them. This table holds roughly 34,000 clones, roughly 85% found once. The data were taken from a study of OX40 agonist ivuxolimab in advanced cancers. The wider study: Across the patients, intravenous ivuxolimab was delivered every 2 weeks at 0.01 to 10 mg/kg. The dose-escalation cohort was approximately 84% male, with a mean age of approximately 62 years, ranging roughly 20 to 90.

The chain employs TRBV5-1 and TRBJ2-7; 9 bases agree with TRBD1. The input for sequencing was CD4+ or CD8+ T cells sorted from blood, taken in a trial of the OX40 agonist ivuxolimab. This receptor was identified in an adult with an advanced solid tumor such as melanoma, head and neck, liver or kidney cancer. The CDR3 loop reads CASSLDGTGYYEQYF. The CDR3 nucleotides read TGCGCCAGCAGCTTGGACGGGACAGGGTACTACGAGCAGTACTTC.